This is a list of T cell receptor beta chains from one sample in a study of identical twins. TCRdb itself ran the 5' RACE reads through MiXCR, one entry per CDR3 protein. This sample has about 920,000 distinct CDR3 sequences; 9% to 15% occur once, and the top ten carry about 1.5%. This same sample was also taken into another study, of yellow fever vaccine responses in identical twins.

The sequenced sample consisted of PBMCs. The receptors were sampled from a woman aged 18-30 years in good health. CDR3s include the opening cysteine and the closing phenylalanine or tryptophan. D genes are given only for firm matches. Rows give clone size only sometimes, using once, few, many, or a class for an expanded clone.

clone size	D gene	V gene	J gene	CDR3 length	CDR3 DNA	CDR3 protein
many	NA	TRBV4-1	TRBJ2-7	12	TGCGCCAGCAGTTACAGGGGAGGCGAGCAGTACTTC	CASSYRGGEQYF
NA	NA	TRBV14	TRBJ2-3	14	TGTGCCAGCAGCCAAGAGTTAGTGACTATGCAGCAGTATTTT	CASSQELVTMQQYF
NA	TRBD1	TRBV3-1	TRBJ2-1	17	TGTGCCAGCAGCCAAAAGCCAGGGGGCAGGTACTACAATGAGCAGTTCTTC	CASSQKPGGRYYNEQFF
many	NA	TRBV29-1	TRBJ2-2	16	TGCAGCGTAGGAACCGGGAGCCCTAGGAACACCGGGGAGCTGTTTTTT	CSVGTGSPRNTGELFF
NA	TRBD1	TRBV11-2	TRBJ2-2	17	TGTGCCAGCAGCTTTGTACAGGGGGAGCGGTATATCGGGGAGCTGTTTTTT	CASSFVQGERYIGELFF
few	NA	TRBV5-1	TRBJ2-6	16	TGCGCCAGCAGCTTGGACGGCCCCTCTGGGGCCAACGTCCTGACTTTC	CASSLDGPSGANVLTF
NA	TRBD1	TRBV20-1	TRBJ1-2	14	TGCAGTGCTCCTCGGACAGGGGAGGGCTATGGCTACACCTTC	CSAPRTGEGYGYTF
few	TRBD1	TRBV10-3	TRBJ1-1	14	TGTGCCATCAAAGCGACAGGGCTACGTACTGAAGCTTTCTTT	CAIKATGLRTEAFF
NA	NA	TRBV20-1	TRBJ1-2	12	TGCAGTGCTAGAGATCCCCAGGTTCGGAACACCTTC	CSARDPQVRNTF
few	TRBD2	TRBV20-1	TRBJ2-1	17	TGCAGTGCTAGAGATTGGATTAGCGGGGGGACGAGCCCAGAGCAGTTCTTC	CSARDWISGGTSPEQFF
few	NA	TRBV6-2/TRBV6-3	TRBJ2-7	15	TGTGCCAGCAGTAAATCCGGGAATTACTTAGACGAGCAGTACTTC	CASSKSGNYLDEQYF
NA	NA	TRBV5-1	TRBJ2-7	15	TGCGCCAGCAGCCCGAGGCCAAGTGAATCCTACGAGCAGTACTTC	CASSPRPSESYEQYF
many	TRBD2	TRBV29-1	TRBJ2-5	15	TGCAGCGTGGATGGACTAGCGGGCCTCCAAGAGACCCAGTACTTC	CSVDGLAGLQETQYF
NA	NA	TRBV12-3/TRBV12-4	TRBJ1-2	15	TGTGCCAGCAGTGGGGGGGTTGGGGTTGTCTATGGCTACACCTTC	CASSGGVGVVYGYTF
NA	NA	TRBV4-1	TRBJ2-5	13	TGCGCCAGCAGCCAAGTTCTACGGGAGACCCAGTACTTC	CASSQVLRETQYF
few	TRBD2	TRBV5-1	TRBJ2-5	16	TGCGCCAGCAGCTTGAGTTGGCTAGCGGGGGAAGAGACCCAGTACTTC	CASSLSWLAGEETQYF
few	NA	TRBV15	TRBJ1-4	10	TGTGCCGTAGGCGGGGAAAAACTGTTTTTT	CAVGGEKLFF
many	TRBD2	TRBV20-1	TRBJ2-1	13	TGCAGTTTCAGCGGGAGGTCCTACAATGAGCAGTTCTTC	CSFSGRSYNEQFF
few	NA	TRBV10-2	TRBJ2-1	13	TGCGCCAGCAGTGAGTCCCCTCAGAGCGAGCAGTTCTTC	CASSESPQSEQFF
few	NA	TRBV20-1	TRBJ2-7	11	TGCAGTGCTAGAGTTGGGGTCGAGCAGTACTTC	CSARVGVEQYF
NA	TRBD1	TRBV5-1	TRBJ2-7	14	TGCGCCAGCAGCCCTGACAGGGGTATTAACGAGCAGTACTTC	CASSPDRGINEQYF
many	NA	TRBV25-1	TRBJ2-2	13	TGTGCCAGCACCGGAGGGGCGACCGGGGAGCTGTTTTTT	CASTGGATGELFF
many	TRBD2	TRBV5-1	TRBJ2-7	14	TGCGCCAGCAGCTTGGTTCTAGCGGGCTACGAGCAGTACTTC	CASSLVLAGYEQYF
NA	NA	TRBV12-3/TRBV12-4	TRBJ2-2	16	TGTGCCAGCAGTTCCTATTTAGGGGGTGTGACCGGGGAGCTGTTTTTT	CASSSYLGGVTGELFF
many	NA	TRBV9	TRBJ2-5	16	TGTGCCAGCAGCGTAGCTTTCGGGACCGCTGAAGAGACCCAGTACTTC	CASSVAFGTAEETQYF
few	NA	TRBV4-1	TRBJ2-7	16	TGCGCCAGCAGCCAAGACCCAGGTCTGATCCCCTACGAGCAGTACTTC	CASSQDPGLIPYEQYF
NA	NA	TRBV25-1	TRBJ2-6	17	TGTGCCAGCAGTGAGCCGACAGCTAGCTCTGGGGCCAACGTCCTGACTTTC	CASSEPTASSGANVLTF
once	TRBD2	TRBV5-1	TRBJ2-1	17	TGCGCCAGCAGCCCCTGGGGGGAGGGATTGTCGTACAATGAGCAGTTCTTC	CASSPWGEGLSYNEQFF
NA	NA	TRBV6-1	TRBJ2-1	16	TGTGCCAGCAGATCGGGACCAGAAAGCTCCTACAATGAGCAGTTCTTC	CASRSGPESSYNEQFF
NA	NA	TRBV15	TRBJ2-7	16	TGTGCCACCAGCAGAGATAGGACTCCGAGCTCCTACGAGCAGTACTTC	CATSRDRTPSSYEQYF